This TCR beta chain was profiled in a study of blood T cell repertoires in COVID-19. Study details: Acute and convalescent COVID-19 specimens originated in the United States, Italy and Spain. T cells, B-cell-depleted T cells, or PBMCs provided the cDNA or gDNA that served as material.

From germline, CDR1 is MGHDK and CDR2 SYGVNS. V was shortened by 1 base and J by 2 bases, with 12 bases between the two germline ends. CDR3 length: 17 amino acids. In the source study's methods: Amplification of reference gene primers provided the estimated nucleated cell counts. Measured with immunoSEQ multiplex PCR; TCRdb has only the in-frame clones, and not every one. D and trimming come from the DNA, and the V and J calls and clone size come from that table. The table has roughly 80,000 clones, 80% to 90% seen once; the top ten hold approximately 15%. The count of this clone is one. The rearrangement links TRBV25-1 to TRBJ2-6, with D possibly TRBD1 on 6 matching bases. Sequences were obtained from peripheral blood. The origin of this receptor is an older man in a cohort sampled during active COVID-19. CDR3 in DNA: TGTGCCAGCAGTGAATCTCAGGGGATGGCTGGGGCCAACGTCCTGACTTTC. As protein: CASSESQGMAGANVLTF.